The present TCR beta chain was sequenced within a study of CD8+CD57+ T cells in acquired aplastic anemia. Findings and caveats of the study: The number of CD8+ CDR3 sequences shared by patients and controls was approximately 30.

To note about this clonotype: Antigen: not known.

Profiling of TCR beta VDJ combinations and CDR3 sequences used genomic DNA as template. TCRdb re-analysed the reads in MiXCR, keeping a single row per CDR3 protein. The sample carries 150,000 to 200,000 distinct CDR3 sequences, 64% recorded once. The V segment lost 6 bases and the J segment 6 bases; nucleotides outside the gene matches: 6. There are 15 residues in the CDR3. From germline, CDR1 is SNHLY and CDR2 FYNNEI. The receptor was derived from a human donor with severe aplastic anemia or a healthy control (not recorded which). The sample taken for sequencing was sorted CD4+, CD8+, or CD8+CD57+ T cells (not recorded which) from PBMCs. This sequence joins TRBV2 and TRBJ1-5; 12 nucleotides line up with TRBD1. CDR3: CASSGGTGGIQPQHF. CDR3 coding DNA: TGTGCCAGCAGCGGCGGGACAGGGGGCATTCAGCCCCAGCATTTT. Full variable domain (missing parts from reference TRBV2 and TRBJ1-5): EPEVTQTPSHQVTQMGQEVILRCVPISNHLYFYWYRQILGQKVEFLVSFYNNEISEKSEIFDDQFSVERPDGSNFTLKIRSTKLEDSAMYFCASSGGTGGIQPQHFGDGTRLSIL.